This T cell receptor (beta chain) emerged from a study of T cell changes during pregnancy in multiple sclerosis (dated by TCRdb to the late 2010s). Background on the whole study: Changes in the T cell repertoire over the course of pregnancy were examined in this study in women with multiple sclerosis.

Per the germline V gene, SGHRS is the CDR1 and YFSETQ is the CDR2. Relative to germline, V is 1 base shorter and J is 0 bases shorter, with 8 bases between their ends. Its CDR3 holds 15 amino acids, cysteine through phenylalanine. CDR3 DNA is the only sequence kept; it has 45 bases, read in frame from the first base. The library was produced with the immunoSEQ multiplex PCR assay. The immuneACCESS repertoire file appears here via TCRdb, limited to in-frame rearrangements. These files lack a portion of the clones; in checked studies, under half of the deficit traces to unresolved V genes, and the cause of the others is not known. This sample gives more than 85,000 clones in total; around nine tenths of them show up just once. The ten largest clones take up about 1.3% of the sample. With regard to this clone: Its antigen remains undetermined. Base qualities were left out, and no much larger clone turns up one base away.

The input for sequencing was peripheral blood, taken in the second trimester of pregnancy. The rearrangement joined TRBV5-1 to TRBJ2-1; perhaps TRBD1 is the D gene, with 5 bases matching. The sequence came from a female donor with multiple sclerosis, enrolled in a pregnancy study. The CDR3 protein is CASSLLDSSYNEQFF. The DNA sequence is TGCGCCAGCAGCTTGTTAGACAGCTCCTACAATGAGCAGTTCTTC.